This T cell receptor (beta chain) was profiled in a study of post-analysis software for immune sequencing data. The TCR beta cDNA libraries contained unique molecular identifiers. It was from roughly 1.1 to 9.2 million T cells that about 500,000 cDNA molecules came. TCRdb re-called the PCR reads through MiXCR, storing one row per CDR3 protein. The sample holds some 690,000 distinct CDR3 sequences; about 32% are singletons and the top ten take 0.56%. Study results and limitations: Five or six TRBV segments were significantly more frequent in patients than in controls. TRBV5-6, TRBV5-1 and TRBV20-1 were among these segments. Patients with multiple sclerosis recorded significantly lower normalized Chao1 diversity than controls, the study found.

The ends were cut back, 6 bases at V and 2 bases at J, with 10 bases in the middle. There are 13 residues in the CDR3. Germline V gives CDR1 SNHLY, CDR2 FYNNEI. This clonotype occurred once. What it recognizes is unknown. This chain connects TRBV2 to TRBJ2-5, with D hard to call. The sequenced sample was blood. The TCR comes from a girl aged 5 to 17 with multiple sclerosis. CDR3 region: CASRRQQQETQYF. The CDR3 nucleotides are TGTGCCAGCAGGAGGCAGCAACAAGAGACCCAGTACTTC.